This T cell receptor (beta chain) was profiled in a study of identical twins. Germline loops: CDR1 MNHNY, CDR2 SVGAGI (reference sequence). CDR3 length equals 13 residues. Trimming left V 7 bases short and J 5 bases short, with 14 bases between. TCRdb re-derived calls from the 5' RACE reads in MiXCR, one entry per CDR3 protein. The table records around 290,000 distinct CDR3 sequences, roughly 10% of them present only once. Only healthy Caucasians were included as donors. Separately, the same data were catalogued under a study of yellow fever vaccine responses in identical twins.

Input material: CD8+ T cells sorted from blood. The sequence came from a woman between 18 and 29 years old in good health. The chain links TRBV6-6 to TRBJ2-5; no clear D. CDR3 residues: CASTQSSPETQYF. The CDR3 DNA sequence: TGTGCCAGCACCCAATCAAGTCCGGAGACCCAGTACTTC.